One and the same sample provided the 17 T cell receptor beta chains below, sequenced in a study of control samples from healthy donors and cancer patients. Clones were read by immunoSEQ multiplex PCR, and TCRdb kept only the in-frame ones, dropping some. The data contain about 82,000 clones, around 87% of them singletons. Input material: blood. The receptor set was obtained from a man over 45 in good health.

J is TRBJ2-3 and V is TRBV20-1; D is possibly TRBD2 (6 bases). V was shortened by 6 bases and J by 5 bases, with 15 bases between the two germline ends. There are 13 residues in the CDR3. Germline values: CDR1 DFQATT, CDR2 SNEGSKA (reference sequence). The CDR3 DNA sequence: TGCAGTGCCAGTCTCCCGGGAGAAGATACGCAGTATTTT. Its translation: CSASLPGEDTQYF.

This sequence joins TRBV11-2 and TRBJ2-3; TRBD2 agrees at 7 bases. Germline CDR1 SGHAT, CDR2 FQNNGV. After removal of 5 bases from V and 4 bases from J, the junction contained 9 bases not matched to a gene. CDR3 length: 15 amino acids. CDR3 coding DNA: TGTGCCAGCAGCACTCAGCGGGGAGGAGCAGATACGCAGTATTTT. It is translated as CASSTQRGGADTQYF.

The CDR3 sequence: CASSSPGRDSPDIQYF. CDR3 nucleotide sequence: TGTGCCAGCAGCTCCCCGGGGAGGGACTCGCCTGACATTCAGTACTTC. The V gene is TRBV5-4, the J gene TRBJ2-4; 7 bases agree with TRBD2. Trimming removed 3 bases from V and 8 bases from J; junction bases left unmatched: 14. The CDR3 has 16 amino acids. Germline loops: CDR1 SGHNT, CDR2 YYREEE (reference sequence). The whole variable domain, remainder taken from reference TRBV5-4 and TRBJ2-4, is ETGVTQSPTHLIKTRGQQVTLRCSSQSGHNTVSWYQQALGQGPQFIFQYYREEENGRGNFPPRFSGLQFPNYSSELNVNALELDDSALYLCASSSPGRDSPDIQYFGAGTRLSVL.

The chain uses TRBV6-5 and TRBJ2-5; D possibly corresponds to TRBD2 (5 bases). The germline V gene has CDR1 MNHEY and CDR2 SVGAGI. The CDR3 runs 11 residues. The germline V and J ends were trimmed by 7 bases and 7 bases, with 10 bases remaining between them. CDR3: CASKSGWTQYF. CDR3 sequence (DNA): TGTGCCAGCAAATCGGGATGGACCCAGTACTTC.

The chain carries TRBV4-3 and TRBJ2-3; 9 bases fit TRBD2. The CDR3 spans 19 residues. Germline CDR1 is LGHNA and CDR2 is YSLEER. V trimming: 0 bases; J trimming: 3 bases; junction bases outside the gene matches: 13. CDR3 DNA: TGCGCCAGCAGCCAAGAAAGAAATGTAGCGGGGGTTAGAACAGATACGCAGTATTTT. This translates into CASSQERNVAGVRTDTQYF.

This clone has a single count. The V call is TRBV4-3, the J call TRBJ2-7; the D gene is possibly TRBD2 (6 bases). Looked up from germline, CDR1 is LGHNA and CDR2 is YSLEER. This CDR3 has 16 amino acids. V was pared by 4 bases and J by 1 base, with 17 bases between. The CDR3 DNA sequence: TGCGCCAGCAGCCCGGGAACCGGGAGCCTTTCCTACGAGCAGTACTTC. Translated: CASSPGTGSLSYEQYF.

The chain carries TRBV6-2 or TRBV6-3 and TRBJ2-7, with D unclear. The germline CDR1 and CDR2 sequences are MNHEY and SVGEGT. This CDR3 is 13 amino acids long. Trimming left V 4 bases short and J 1 base short, with 8 bases between. The CDR3 loop reads CASSLFQSYEQYV. CDR3 bases: TGTGCCAGCAGTTTGTTCCAATCCTACGAGCAGTACGTC.

The chain couples TRBV5-6 to TRBJ1-6, with D hard to call. Deletions cut 2 bases from V and 5 bases from J, with 14 bases between. The CDR3 loop spans 16 amino acids. Looked up from germline, CDR1 is SGHDT and CDR2 is YYEEEE. CDR3 residues: CASSFRASQDNSPLHF. The CDR3 nucleotides read TGTGCCAGCAGCTTTAGGGCTTCTCAGGATAATTCACCCCTCCACTTT.

The chain carries TRBV9 and TRBJ2-3; perhaps D is TRBD1 or TRBD2 (5 bases each). This CDR3 has 16 amino acids. Germline V gene data show CDR1 as SGDLS and CDR2 as YYNGEE. V lost 0 bases to trimming and J lost 1 base, with 12 bases between them. The CDR3 reads CASSVALRGRTDTQYF. For the CDR3, the DNA is TGTGCCAGCAGCGTAGCTCTTAGGGGACGCACAGATACGCAGTATTTT.

The rearrangement links TRBV7-8 to TRBJ1-1, with a weak D call TRBD1 (5 bases). The CDR3 is 14 amino acids. Trimming removed 8 bases from V and 0 bases from J, with 13 bases in between. Germline values: CDR1 SGHVS, CDR2 FQNEAQ. The CDR3, as DNA: TGTGCCAGCGGGACCGACGCCTTGAACACTGAAGCTTTCTTT. Translated: CASGTDALNTEAFF. The variable domain in full, completed from reference TRBV7-8 and TRBJ1-1, reads GAGVSQSPRYKVAKRGQDVALRCDPISGHVSLFWYQQALGQGPEFLTYFQNEAQLDKSGLPSDRFFAERPEGSVSTLKIQRTQQEDSAVYLCASGTDALNTEAFFGQGTRLTVV.

The chain is built from TRBV7-2 and TRBJ1-5; D remains unclear. This CDR3 contains 15 residues. Between the trimmed V and J ends, which lost 4 bases and 3 bases, there was a span of 13 bases. CDR1 and CDR2 (germline): SGHTA, FQGNSA. Here the CDR3 DNA reads TGTGCCAGCAGCTATGTCCGGGCCAACAATCAGCCCCAGCATTTT. Translation: CASSYVRANNQPQHF.

The V gene is TRBV3-1 (or the pseudogene TRBV3-2), the J gene TRBJ1-6; D is ambiguous. The CDR3 runs to 13 residues. V was cut by 1 base and J by 9 bases, with 7 bases left in between. Germline CDR1 and CDR2: LGHDT and YNNKEL (reference sequence). This chain's CDR3 is CASSQAAPSPLHF. CDR3 DNA sequence: TGTGCCAGCAGCCAAGCGGCGCCTTCACCCCTCCACTTT.

The chain couples TRBV19 to TRBJ1-5; maybe TRBD1 (5 bases). The ends were cut back, 4 bases at V and 11 bases at J, with 15 bases in the middle. The CDR3 spans 13 residues. Looked up from germline, CDR1 is LNHDA and CDR2 is SQIVND (reference sequence). The CDR3 here is CASSNRDAGAQHF. In nucleotides, the CDR3 is TGTGCCAGTAGTAACCGGGACGCCGGGGCCCAGCATTTT. The variable domain in full, completed from reference TRBV19 and TRBJ1-5, reads DGGITQSPKYLFRKEGQNVTLSCEQNLNHDAMYWYRQDPGQGLRLIYYSQIVNDFQKGDIAEGYSVSREKKESFPLTVTSAQKNPTAFYLCASSNRDAGAQHFGDGTRLSIL.

This rearrangement joins TRBV5-1 to TRBJ1-2; D unclear. CDR1 and CDR2 from the germline V gene are SGHRS and YFSETQ. This CDR3 has 13 residues. Trimming pared 4 bases from V and 8 bases from J, leaving 15 bases between. In nucleotides, the CDR3 is TGCGCCAGCAGCCTCGGTGGATACGACGGCTACACCTTC. Its translation: CASSLGGYDGYTF.

This clone was observed a few times. The chain joins TRBV12-5 to TRBJ2-5, with D possibly being TRBD2 (5 bases). The germline V gene has CDR1 LGHNT and CDR2 FRNRAP. The ends were cut back, 6 bases at V and 5 bases at J, with 22 bases in the middle. The CDR3 is made up of 16 amino acids. CDR3 amino acids: CASGQQRGGERETQYF. The CDR3 bases are TGTGCTAGTGGCCAGCAGAGAGGAGGAGAGCGGGAGACCCAGTACTTC.

The rearrangement links TRBV15 to TRBJ2-6; tentatively, D is TRBD2 (6 bases). Germline values: CDR1 LNHNV, CDR2 YYDKDF (reference sequence). Trimming removed 5 bases at V and 1 base at J, with 9 bases between. The CDR3 is 15 amino acids. The CDR3 nucleotides are TGTGCCACCAGCCCGGGACTTTCTGGGGCCAACGTCCTGACTTTC. Its protein product is CATSPGLSGANVLTF.

J is TRBJ2-4 and V is TRBV28, with a tentative D call TRBD1 (6 bases). V was clipped by 6 bases and J by 6 bases, with 12 bases between them. Germline CDR1 is MDHEN and CDR2 is SYDVKM. The CDR3 sequence is 13 residues long. CDR3 in amino acids: CASRTGNRNIQYF. For the CDR3, the DNA is TGTGCCAGCAGGACAGGAAATAGAAACATTCAGTACTTC. The whole variable domain, remainder taken from reference TRBV28 and TRBJ2-4, is DVKVTQSSRYLVKRTGEKVFLECVQDMDHENMFWYRQDPGLGLRLIYFSYDVKMKEKGDIPEGYSVSREKKERFSLILESASTNQTSMYLCASRTGNRNIQYFGAGTRLSVL.